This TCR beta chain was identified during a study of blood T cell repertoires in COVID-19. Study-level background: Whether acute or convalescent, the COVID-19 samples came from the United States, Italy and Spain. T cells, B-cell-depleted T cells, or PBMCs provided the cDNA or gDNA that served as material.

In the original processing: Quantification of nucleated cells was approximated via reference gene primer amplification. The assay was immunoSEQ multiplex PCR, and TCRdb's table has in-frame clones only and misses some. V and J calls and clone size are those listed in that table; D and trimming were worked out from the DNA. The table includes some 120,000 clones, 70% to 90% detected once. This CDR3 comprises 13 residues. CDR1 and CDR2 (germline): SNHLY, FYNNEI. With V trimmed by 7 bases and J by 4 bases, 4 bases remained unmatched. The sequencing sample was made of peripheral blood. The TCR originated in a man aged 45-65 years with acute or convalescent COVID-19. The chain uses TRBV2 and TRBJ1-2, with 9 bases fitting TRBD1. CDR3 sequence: CASTVGQGYGYTF. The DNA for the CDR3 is TGTGCCAGCACCGTGGGACAGGGCTATGGCTACACCTTC. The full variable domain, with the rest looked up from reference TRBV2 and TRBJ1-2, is EPEVTQTPSHQVTQMGQEVILRCVPISNHLYFYWYRQILGQKVEFLVSFYNNEISEKSEIFDDQFSVERPDGSNFTLKIRSTKLEDSAMYFCASTVGQGYGYTFGSGTRLTVV.